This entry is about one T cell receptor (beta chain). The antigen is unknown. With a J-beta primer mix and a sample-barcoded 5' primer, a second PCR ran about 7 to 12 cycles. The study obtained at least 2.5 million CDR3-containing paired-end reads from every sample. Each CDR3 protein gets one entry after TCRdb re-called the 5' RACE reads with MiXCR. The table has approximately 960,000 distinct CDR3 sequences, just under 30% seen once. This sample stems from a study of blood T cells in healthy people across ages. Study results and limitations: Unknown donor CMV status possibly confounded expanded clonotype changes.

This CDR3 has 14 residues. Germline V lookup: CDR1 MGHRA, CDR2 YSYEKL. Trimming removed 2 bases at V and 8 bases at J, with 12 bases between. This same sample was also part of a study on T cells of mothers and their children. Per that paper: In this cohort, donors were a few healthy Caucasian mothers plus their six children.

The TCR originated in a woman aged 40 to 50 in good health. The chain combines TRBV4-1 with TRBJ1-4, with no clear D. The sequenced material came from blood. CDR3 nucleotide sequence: TGCGCCAGCAGCCAATCAAGACACCAGGAAAAACTGTTTTTT. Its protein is CASSQSRHQEKLFF.